This entry is about one T cell receptor beta chain. This record comes from a study of OX40 agonist ivuxolimab in advanced cancers. The method was immunoSEQ multiplex PCR; TCRdb's version includes in-frame clones alone and lacks a portion of them. This table has 45,000 to 55,000 clones, roughly 84% appearing once. With V trimmed by 5 bases and J by 4 bases, 4 bases remained unmatched. The CDR3 contains 14 residues. CDR1 is SEHNR and CDR2 is FQNEAQ in the germline V gene (reference sequence). The investigators sampled blood at baseline, at cycle 4 day 1, and at cycle 7 day 1. This clonotype was sampled from an adult with an advanced solid tumor such as melanoma, head and neck, liver or kidney cancer. The source was CD4+ or CD8+ T cells sorted from blood, collected in a trial of the OX40 agonist ivuxolimab. This sequence joins TRBV7-9 and TRBJ2-3; 9 bases align to TRBD2. In nucleotides, the CDR3 is TGTGCCAGCAGCACTAGCGGGTGGGCAGATACGCAGTATTTT. Translation: CASSTSGWADTQYF.